There are many counts of the clone carrying this T cell receptor (beta chain). Its target is not known. The data were taken from a study of identical twins. Study-wide results and limits: Fewer insertions marked abundant cord blood beta clonotypes; young adult naive trended weakly, memory not at all. In zero-insertion analyses, partial confounding could arise from invariant MAIT and iNKT cells. Among beta out-of-frame sequences, excess sharing between twins appeared weaker.

Germline V gene sequence: CDR1 SNHLY, CDR2 FYNNEI. V shed 6 bases and J 2 bases; nucleotides not matched to a gene: 3. The CDR3 length is 15 residues. The donor group consisted entirely of healthy Caucasians. TCRdb redid the calling of the 5' RACE reads with MiXCR, one entry per CDR3 protein. The repertoire consists of 130,000 to 150,000 distinct CDR3 sequences, with around 3.6% occurring once and the leading ten covering around 8%. Sequences were obtained from memory T cells sorted from blood. The J gene is TRBJ2-5, the V gene TRBV2; 13 nucleotides agree with TRBD2. The sequence came from a man aged 18 to 30 in good health. The CDR3 spells CASRRLAGGQETQYF. For the CDR3, the DNA is TGTGCCAGCAGGAGACTAGCGGGAGGTCAAGAGACCCAGTACTTC.